This T cell receptor (beta chain) was identified in a study of monozygotic twins with inflammatory bowel disease. CDR1 is SGDLS and CDR2 is YYNGEE in the germline V gene. The CDR3 runs 16 residues. Study-level results: The data gave no support to a single strong IBD-associated signal or clonotype.

On this clonotype: What it recognizes is unknown.

TCRdb reprocessed the 5' RACE reads, with one entry per CDR3 protein and no DNA. This listing includes about 160,000 distinct CDR3 sequences. This TCR derives from a human donor with ulcerative colitis or Crohn's disease, or a healthy co-twin of an affected twin (not recorded which). The material sequenced was blood. V is TRBV9 and J is TRBJ1-1; TCRdb's D gene call, TRBD1, goes unchecked for lack of DNA. The CDR3 reads CASSGRRDRGVTEAFF. Based on the CDR3 plus reference TRBV9 and TRBJ1-1, the full variable domain is DSGVTQTPKHLITATGQRVTLRCSPRSGDLSVYWYQQSLDQGLQFLIQYYNGEERAKGNILERFSAQQFPDLHSELNLSSLELGDSALYFCASSGRRDRGVTEAFFGQGTRLTVV.